Sequencing of this TCR beta chain was carried out in a study of blood T cells in healthy people across ages. This clonotype occurred a few times. The target antigen is unknown. PCR was performed a second time for roughly 6 to 12 cycles using a sample-barcoded 5' primer and a J-beta primer mix. Tagging of each cDNA molecule was performed by a template-switch adaptor with 12 random nucleotides. TCRdb itself ran the 5' RACE reads through MiXCR, one entry per CDR3 protein. The sample has approximately 830,000 distinct CDR3 sequences; 55% to 65% are singletons. Study results and limitations: Measured against age, TCR beta diversity per million T cells decreased in a roughly linear manner.

The V and J ends lost 6 bases and 3 bases respectively, with 11 bases between them. The CDR3 is 13 amino acids. Samples had at least 7 million PBMCs isolated from them. The chain couples TRBV12-3 or TRBV12-4 to TRBJ1-2, with D possibly TRBD1 on 5 matching bases. This receptor was identified in a man aged 30-40 years in good health. The sample consisted of blood. The DNA for the CDR3 is TGTGCCAGCAGACTAGGGACGGACTATGGCTACACCTTC. Translation gives CASRLGTDYGYTF.